The T cell receptor (beta chain) described here comes from a study of identical twins. MiXCR was run by TCRdb on the 5' RACE reads, yielding one entry per CDR3 protein. Seen here are approximately 500,000 distinct CDR3 sequences, 20% to 25% observed once, and the top ten hold 2.9%. The CDR3 contains 14 residues. The V gene's germline CDR1 is SGDLS and CDR2 YYNGEE. V was pared by 4 bases and J by 3 bases, with 4 bases of the junction left unmatched. These data also formed part of another study, on T cells expressing NK-cell markers.

The sequencing input was CD4+ T cells sorted from blood. This chain uses TRBV9 with TRBJ2-3, with TRBD2 identical over 8 bases. This TCR came from a woman aged 18-29 years in good health. The CDR3: CASSWTSLTDTQYF. The CDR3 DNA reads TGTGCCAGCAGCTGGACTAGCCTGACAGATACGCAGTATTTT.